This T cell receptor (beta chain) was documented in a study of T-cell reconstitution after alpha-beta-depleted transplantation in children. In the case of this clonotype: Germline is not matched at one junction end, which may reflect a read error.

Unique molecular identifiers were built into the TCRbeta library. TCRdb re-called the PCR reads with MiXCR, one entry per CDR3 protein. The sample lists about 460,000 distinct CDR3 sequences; about 12% were seen once. The CDR3 loop spans 19 amino acids. Per germline, CDR1 SNHLY and CDR2 FYNNEI. Sequencing used PBMCs from the stem cell graft donor, obtained from the stem cell graft. The TCR comes from a human donor who donated a stem cell graft to a child with combined immunodeficiency. V gene TRBV2 combines with J gene TRBJ1-1, with D tentatively TRBD1 (5 bases). The CDR3 DNA is TGTGCCTGCAGTTTTTGGTTGGGGGAGAAGAATAGGTTGAACACTGAAGCTTTCTTT. Its translation: CACSFWLGEKNRLNTEAFF.